This TCR beta chain was found in a study of beta chain features in type 1 diabetes. CD4+ cells of the naive, central memory, regulatory and stem cell-like memory types were sorted via CD45RO/CCR7/CD25/CD127/CD95/CD27. All of the isolated RNA was reverse transcribed, so expressed TCRB transcripts were sequenced. Approximately 3.6 million reads was the average for naive, central memory and regulatory T cell samples. The method was immunoSEQ multiplex PCR; TCRdb's version includes in-frame clones alone and lacks a portion of them. There are some 370,000 clones in the sample; 8.5% to 10% occur only once, and about 0.64% lies in the top ten. Study-wide findings and caveats: HLA effects on TCRB rearrangement stayed unresolved here. Moderate but significant shortening of TCRB CDR3s was recorded in all four CD4+ subsets from Type 1 diabetes patients. Reduced insertions and increased deletions marked VDJ junctions in type 1 diabetes patients.

CDR1 and CDR2 from the germline V gene are LGHNA and YSLEER. V lost 0 bases and J 2 bases, leaving 16 bases between the germline ends. The CDR3 is made up of 17 amino acids. This clone was counted between two and nine times. Its antigen is still unknown. This chain joins TRBV4-3 and TRBJ1-1; D is possibly TRBD1 (6 bases). The source is a man aged 30 to 39 with type 1 diabetes. The material sequenced was central memory CD4+ T cells from blood. The CDR3 protein is CASSQDFGAGENTEAFF. CDR3 nucleotides: TGCGCCAGCAGCCAAGACTTCGGAGCAGGGGAAAACACTGAAGCTTTCTTT.